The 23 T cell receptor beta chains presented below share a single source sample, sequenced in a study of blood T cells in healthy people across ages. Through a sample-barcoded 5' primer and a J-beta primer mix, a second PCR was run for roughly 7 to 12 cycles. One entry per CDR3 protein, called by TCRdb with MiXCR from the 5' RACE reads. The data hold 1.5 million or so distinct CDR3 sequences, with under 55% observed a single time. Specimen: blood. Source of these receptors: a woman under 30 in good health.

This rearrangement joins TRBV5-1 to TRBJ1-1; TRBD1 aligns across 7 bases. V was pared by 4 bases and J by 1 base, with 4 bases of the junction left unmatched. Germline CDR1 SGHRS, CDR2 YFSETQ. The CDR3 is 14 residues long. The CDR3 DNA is TGCGCCAGCAGCACGCAGGGGGAGAACACTGAAGCTTTCTTT. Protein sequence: CASSTQGENTEAFF.

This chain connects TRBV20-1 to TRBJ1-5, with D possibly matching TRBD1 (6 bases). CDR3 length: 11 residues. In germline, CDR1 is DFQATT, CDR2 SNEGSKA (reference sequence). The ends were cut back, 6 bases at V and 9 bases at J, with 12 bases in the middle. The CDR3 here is CSAGGSWPQHF. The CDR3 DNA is TGCAGTGCAGGGGGAAGTTGGCCCCAGCATTTT.

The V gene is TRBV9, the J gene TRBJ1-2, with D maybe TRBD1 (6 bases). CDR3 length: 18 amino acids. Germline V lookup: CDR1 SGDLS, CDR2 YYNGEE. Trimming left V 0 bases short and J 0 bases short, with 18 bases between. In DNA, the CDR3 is TGTGCCAGCAGCGTAGGAACCCTAAGGGGGACTACTAACTATGGCTACACCTTC. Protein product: CASSVGTLRGTTNYGYTF.

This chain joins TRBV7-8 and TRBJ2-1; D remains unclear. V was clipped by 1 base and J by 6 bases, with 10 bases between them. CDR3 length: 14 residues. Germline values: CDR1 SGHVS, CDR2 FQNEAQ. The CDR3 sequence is CASSLVLVSNEQFF. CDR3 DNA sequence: TGTGCCAGCAGCTTAGTGTTAGTGAGCAATGAGCAGTTCTTC.

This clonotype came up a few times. The CDR3 here is CASSAPGQGANTQYF. The CDR3 region has the DNA TGTGCCAGCAGCGCTCCGGGACAGGGGGCAAATACGCAGTATTTT. The chain recombines TRBV5-4 with TRBJ2-3; 12 nucleotides align to TRBD1. With 4 bases clipped from V and 7 bases from J, the junction kept 7 bases outside the gene matches. The CDR3 runs to 15 residues. Germline V gene lookup returns CDR1 SGHNT and CDR2 YYREEE (reference sequence).

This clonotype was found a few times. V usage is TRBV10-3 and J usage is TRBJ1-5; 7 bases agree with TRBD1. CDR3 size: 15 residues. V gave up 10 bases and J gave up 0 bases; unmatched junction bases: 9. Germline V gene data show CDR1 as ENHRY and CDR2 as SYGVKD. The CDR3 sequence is CATTTGSYSNQPQHF. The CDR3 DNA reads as TGTGCCACAACGACAGGGTCTTATAGCAATCAGCCCCAGCATTTT.

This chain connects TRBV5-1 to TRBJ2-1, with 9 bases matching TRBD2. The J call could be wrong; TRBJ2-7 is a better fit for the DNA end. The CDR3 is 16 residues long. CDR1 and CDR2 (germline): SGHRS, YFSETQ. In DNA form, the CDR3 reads TGCGCCAGCACTGGGGGAGAGGGACTAGCCGCGGATGAGCAGTACTTC. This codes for CASTGGEGLAADEQYF.

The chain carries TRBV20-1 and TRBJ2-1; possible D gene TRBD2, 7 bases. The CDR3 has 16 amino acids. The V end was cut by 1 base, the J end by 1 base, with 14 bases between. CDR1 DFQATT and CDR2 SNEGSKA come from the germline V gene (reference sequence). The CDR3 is CSARVAGGHSYNEQFF. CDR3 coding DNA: TGCAGTGCTAGAGTGGCCGGGGGGCATTCCTACAATGAGCAGTTCTTC.

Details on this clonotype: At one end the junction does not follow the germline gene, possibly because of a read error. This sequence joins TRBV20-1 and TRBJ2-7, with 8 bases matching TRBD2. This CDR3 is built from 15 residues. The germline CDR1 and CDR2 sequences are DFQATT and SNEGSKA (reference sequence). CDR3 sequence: CSTSQLGGRTYEQYF. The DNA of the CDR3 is TGCAGTACTAGCCAACTGGGCGGGAGGACCTACGAGCAGTACTTC.

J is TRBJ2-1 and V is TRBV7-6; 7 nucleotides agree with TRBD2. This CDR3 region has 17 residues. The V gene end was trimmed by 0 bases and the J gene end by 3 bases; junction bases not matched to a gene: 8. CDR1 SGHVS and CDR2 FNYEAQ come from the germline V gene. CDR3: CASSLAHQAGNYNEQFF. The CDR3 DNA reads TGTGCCAGCAGCTTAGCCCATCAAGCGGGAAACTACAATGAGCAGTTCTTC.

The CDR3 spells CASSFMRNYEQYF. CDR3 DNA: TGTGCCAGCAGTTTTATGAGAAACTACGAGCAGTACTTC. This sequence joins TRBV6-2 or TRBV6-3 and TRBJ2-7; D gene uncertain. CDR1 and CDR2 (germline): MNHEY, SVGEGT. Trimming took off 4 bases at V and 3 bases at J, with 10 bases between the two ends. This CDR3 is 13 amino acids long.

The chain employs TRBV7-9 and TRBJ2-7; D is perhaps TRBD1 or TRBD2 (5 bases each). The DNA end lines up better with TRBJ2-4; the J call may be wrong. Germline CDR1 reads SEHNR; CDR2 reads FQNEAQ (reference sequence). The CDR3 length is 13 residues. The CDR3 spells CASSRFREYIQYF. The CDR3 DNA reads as TGTGCCAGCAGCCGTTTCAGGGAGTACATTCAGTACTTC.

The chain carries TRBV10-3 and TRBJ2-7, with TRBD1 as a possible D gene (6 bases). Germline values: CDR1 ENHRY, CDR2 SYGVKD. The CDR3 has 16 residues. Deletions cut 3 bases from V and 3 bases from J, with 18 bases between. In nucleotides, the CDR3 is TGTGCCATCAGTGACCCACCCGGGACAAGCGGCTACGAGCAGTACTTC. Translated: CAISDPPGTSGYEQYF.

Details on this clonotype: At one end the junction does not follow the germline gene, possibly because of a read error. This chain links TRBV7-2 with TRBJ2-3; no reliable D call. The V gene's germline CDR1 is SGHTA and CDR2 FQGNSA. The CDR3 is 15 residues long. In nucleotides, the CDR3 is TGTGCCTGCAGCTCCTCCCGGCCTGACCCAGATACGCAGTATTTT. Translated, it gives CACSSSRPDPDTQYF.

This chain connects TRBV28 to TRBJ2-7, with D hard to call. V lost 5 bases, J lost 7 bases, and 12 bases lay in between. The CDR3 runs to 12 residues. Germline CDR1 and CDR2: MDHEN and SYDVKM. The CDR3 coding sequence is TGTGCCAGCAGTCCCCGGGCGTCGGAGCAGTACTTC. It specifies CASSPRASEQYF.

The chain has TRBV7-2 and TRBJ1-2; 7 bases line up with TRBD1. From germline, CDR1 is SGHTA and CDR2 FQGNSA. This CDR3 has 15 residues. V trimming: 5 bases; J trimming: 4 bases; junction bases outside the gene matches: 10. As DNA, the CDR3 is TGTGCCAGCAGCCTATCGGGACAGCCAAGCTATGGCTACACCTTC. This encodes CASSLSGQPSYGYTF.

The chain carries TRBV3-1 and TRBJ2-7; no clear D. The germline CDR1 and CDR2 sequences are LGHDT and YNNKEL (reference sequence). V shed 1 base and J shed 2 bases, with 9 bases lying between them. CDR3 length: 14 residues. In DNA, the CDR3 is TGTGCCAGCAGCCAAGGAAGGTGGACCTACGAGCAGTACTTC. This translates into CASSQGRWTYEQYF.

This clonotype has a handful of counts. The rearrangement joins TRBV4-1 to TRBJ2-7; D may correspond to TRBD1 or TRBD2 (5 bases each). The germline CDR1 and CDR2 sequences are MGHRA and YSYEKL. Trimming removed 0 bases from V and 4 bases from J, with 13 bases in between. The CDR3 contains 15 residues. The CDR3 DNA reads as TGCGCCAGCAGCCAAGATCCGGGGCTCCTTTACGAGCAGTACTTC. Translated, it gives CASSQDPGLLYEQYF.

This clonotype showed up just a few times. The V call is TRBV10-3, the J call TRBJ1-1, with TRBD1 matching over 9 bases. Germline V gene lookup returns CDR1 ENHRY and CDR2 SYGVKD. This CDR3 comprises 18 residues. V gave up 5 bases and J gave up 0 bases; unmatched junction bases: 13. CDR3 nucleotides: TGTGCCATCAGTACTTCAGTCCCGGGACAGGGTATGAACACTGAAGCTTTCTTT. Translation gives CAISTSVPGQGMNTEAFF.

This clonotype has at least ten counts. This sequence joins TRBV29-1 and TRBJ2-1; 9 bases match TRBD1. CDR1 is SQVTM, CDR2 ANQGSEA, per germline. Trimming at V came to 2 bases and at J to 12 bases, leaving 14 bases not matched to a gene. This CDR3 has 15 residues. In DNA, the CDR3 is TGCAGCGTTGAACACCTAGGGACAGGGACAACGGGGCAGTTCTTC. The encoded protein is CSVEHLGTGTTGQFF.

CDR3 bases: TGTGCCAGCAGATCTCAGGAGCTGAGCTCCTACGAGCAGTACTTC. Protein product: CASRSQELSSYEQYF. V usage is TRBV6-1 and J usage is TRBJ2-7; no clear D. Trimming removed 6 bases at V and 0 bases at J, with 15 bases between. The V gene's germline CDR1 is MNHNS and CDR2 SASEGT. The CDR3 length is 15 residues.

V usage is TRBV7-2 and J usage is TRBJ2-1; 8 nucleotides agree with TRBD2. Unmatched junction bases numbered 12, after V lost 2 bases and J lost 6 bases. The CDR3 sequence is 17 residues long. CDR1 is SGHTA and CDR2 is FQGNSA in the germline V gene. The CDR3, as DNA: TGTGCCAGCAGCTTATTAGCCTCGGGACTAGGGACCAATGAGCAGTTCTTC. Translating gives CASSLLASGLGTNEQFF. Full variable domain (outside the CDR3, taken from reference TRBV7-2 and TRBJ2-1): GAGVSQSPSNKVTEKGKDVELRCDPISGHTALYWYRQSLGQGLEFLIYFQGNSAPDKSGLPSDRFSAERTGGSVSTLTIQRTQQEDSAVYLCASSLLASGLGTNEQFFGPGTRLTVL.

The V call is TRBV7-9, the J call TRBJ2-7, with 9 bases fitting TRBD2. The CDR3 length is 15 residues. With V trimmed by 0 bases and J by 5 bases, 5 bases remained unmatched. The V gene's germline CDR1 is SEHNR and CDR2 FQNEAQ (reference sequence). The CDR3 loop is CASSLAVAGAHEQYF. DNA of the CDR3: TGTGCCAGCAGCTTAGCGGTAGCGGGAGCCCACGAGCAGTACTTC.